This T cell receptor beta chain emerged from a study of blood T cells in healthy people across ages. V dropped 4 bases and J dropped 2; count of bases not matched to a gene: 5. This CDR3 contains 14 residues. Germline CDR1 and CDR2: SQVTM and ANQGSEA. No fewer than 7 million PBMCs went into each sample. Alongside a J-beta primer mix, a sample-barcoded 5' primer served in a second PCR lasting 7 to 11 cycles. Every molecule of cDNA carried a tag from a template-switch adaptor with 12 random nucleotides. TCRdb passed the 5' RACE reads through MiXCR, listing each CDR3 protein once. The sample lists some 370,000 distinct CDR3 sequences, over 45% seen once, with 45% to 60% in the top ten. Broader study findings: The fall in TCR beta diversity per million T cells was roughly linear with age. Estimated diversity, derived from one million T cells, was regarded as an underestimate.

A word on this clonotype: As yet, its antigen is unknown.

The material sequenced was blood. The receptor was derived from a man in his fifties or sixties in good health. This rearrangement joins TRBV29-1 to TRBJ2-7, with TRBD1 matching 10 bases. CDR3 in DNA: TGCAGCGTTGGGAAGACAGGGGGCGCCTACGAGCAGTACTTC. Translating gives CSVGKTGGAYEQYF.